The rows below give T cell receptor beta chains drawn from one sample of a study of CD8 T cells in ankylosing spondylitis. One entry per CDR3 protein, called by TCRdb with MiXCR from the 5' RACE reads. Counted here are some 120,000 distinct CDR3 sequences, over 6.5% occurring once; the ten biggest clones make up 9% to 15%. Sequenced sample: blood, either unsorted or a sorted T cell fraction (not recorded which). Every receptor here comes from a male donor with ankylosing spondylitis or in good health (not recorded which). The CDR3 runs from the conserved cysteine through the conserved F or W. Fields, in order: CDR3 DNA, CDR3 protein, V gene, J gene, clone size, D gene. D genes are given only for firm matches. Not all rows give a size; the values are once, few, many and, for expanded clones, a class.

cdr3_nt: TGTGCCACCAGCAGAGTCAGGGAAGGGTTTAGAGGGTACGAGCAGTACTTC
cdr3_aa: CATSRVREGFRGYEQYF
v_call: TRBV15
j_call: TRBJ2-7
clone_size: many
d_call: -

cdr3_nt: TGTGCCAGCAGCGCCTTGCGGCAGGGGGAGCTGTTTTTT
cdr3_aa: CASSALRQGELFF
v_call: TRBV7-9
j_call: TRBJ2-2
clone_size: many
d_call: -

cdr3_nt: TGTGCCAGCAGCGTGGACAAGGGGAAGCAGTACTTC
cdr3_aa: CASSVDKGKQYF
v_call: TRBV9
j_call: TRBJ2-7
clone_size: many
d_call: -

cdr3_nt: TGTGCCAGCAGCATGGGGCATAACACTGAAGCTTTCTTT
cdr3_aa: CASSMGHNTEAFF
v_call: TRBV12-3/TRBV12-4
j_call: TRBJ1-1
clone_size: many
d_call: -

cdr3_nt: TGTGCCAGCAGTTACTCGAGAAGGGGAGGAGATACGCAGTATTTT
cdr3_aa: CASSYSRRGGDTQYF
v_call: TRBV6-5
j_call: TRBJ2-3
clone_size: many
d_call: -

cdr3_nt: TGTGCCAGCTCTCTTACGGACAGGGGAACAGATACGCAGTATTTT
cdr3_aa: CASSLTDRGTDTQYF
v_call: TRBV5-6
j_call: TRBJ2-3
clone_size: many
d_call: TRBD1

cdr3_nt: TGTGCCAGCAGCTTAGCATCAGCGGGAGGTAGCGGGGAGCTGTTTTTT
cdr3_aa: CASSLASAGGSGELFF
v_call: TRBV7-8
j_call: TRBJ2-2
clone_size: -
d_call: TRBD2

cdr3_nt: TGTGCCAGCAGGACGTTCCAGCGGGGGGACTACAATGAGCAGTTCTTC
cdr3_aa: CASRTFQRGDYNEQFF
v_call: TRBV27
j_call: TRBJ2-1
clone_size: many
d_call: TRBD2

cdr3_nt: TGCAGTGCTGAAACGGGACAGGGCTTTTACAATGAGCAGTTCTTC
cdr3_aa: CSAETGQGFYNEQFF
v_call: TRBV20-1
j_call: TRBJ2-1
clone_size: many
d_call: TRBD1

cdr3_nt: TGTGCCAGCAGTTCCGGGTTGGGGCTAGCGGGGGGGCTCGGGAGTCCAGATACGCAGTATTTT
cdr3_aa: CASSSGLGLAGGLGSPDTQYF
v_call: TRBV12-3/TRBV12-4
j_call: TRBJ2-3
clone_size: many
d_call: TRBD2

cdr3_nt: TGCAGTGCTAGAGACCGACGGGGGCGGGCTTTCTTT
cdr3_aa: CSARDRRGRAFF
v_call: TRBV20-1
j_call: TRBJ1-1
clone_size: -
d_call: -

cdr3_nt: TGTGCCAGCTCACCATCAGGGGCCAATGAGCAGTTCTTC
cdr3_aa: CASSPSGANEQFF
v_call: TRBV18
j_call: TRBJ2-1
clone_size: many
d_call: -

cdr3_nt: TGTGCCAGCAGTTACGCGGTGCATGAGCAGTTCTTC
cdr3_aa: CASSYAVHEQFF
v_call: TRBV28
j_call: TRBJ2-1
clone_size: few
d_call: -

cdr3_nt: TGCGCCAGCAGCTGGGACCGAACTACAGGGGAAAACTATGGCTACACCTTC
cdr3_aa: CASSWDRTTGENYGYTF
v_call: TRBV5-1
j_call: TRBJ1-2
clone_size: many
d_call: TRBD1

cdr3_nt: TGTGCCAGCAGCCTGGGACACAACTCCTACGAGCAGTACTTC
cdr3_aa: CASSLGHNSYEQYF
v_call: TRBV7-6
j_call: TRBJ2-7
clone_size: many
d_call: -

cdr3_nt: TGCGCCAGCAGCTCTGATGAAAAACTGTTTTTT
cdr3_aa: CASSSDEKLFF
v_call: TRBV5-1
j_call: TRBJ1-4
clone_size: many
d_call: -

cdr3_nt: TGCAGTGCTAGAGATCTGGCAGGGCTTGGGAATCAGCCCCAGCATTTT
cdr3_aa: CSARDLAGLGNQPQHF
v_call: TRBV20-1
j_call: TRBJ1-5
clone_size: many
d_call: -

cdr3_nt: TGTGCCAGCAGCTCGGGACAGGACCCCTACGAGCAGTACTTC
cdr3_aa: CASSSGQDPYEQYF
v_call: TRBV12-3/TRBV12-4
j_call: TRBJ2-7
clone_size: many
d_call: TRBD1

cdr3_nt: TGCAGTGAGACAGGGCAAAGCACAGATACGCAGTATTTT
cdr3_aa: CSETGQSTDTQYF
v_call: TRBV20-1
j_call: TRBJ2-3
clone_size: many
d_call: TRBD1

cdr3_nt: TGTGCCAGCAGCGCGACAGCCTTGAGGGAGCAGTACTTC
cdr3_aa: CASSATALREQYF
v_call: TRBV7-9
j_call: TRBJ2-7
clone_size: -
d_call: -

cdr3_nt: TGCGCCAGCAGCCCGGCGGCGGGGGCGGGCTATGGCTACACCTTC
cdr3_aa: CASSPAAGAGYGYTF
v_call: TRBV5-1
j_call: TRBJ1-2
clone_size: many
d_call: -

cdr3_nt: TGTGCCAGCAGTCGCGTCACACCCAGGGTAGGGAACACTGAAGCTTTCTTT
cdr3_aa: CASSRVTPRVGNTEAFF
v_call: TRBV12-3/TRBV12-4
j_call: TRBJ1-1
clone_size: many
d_call: -

cdr3_nt: TGTGCCAGCAGCTCGAGTACGGAGACCCAGTACTTC
cdr3_aa: CASSSSTETQYF
v_call: TRBV9
j_call: TRBJ2-5
clone_size: many
d_call: -

cdr3_nt: TGTGCCAGCAGTTTGCAGGGACAGGGGAAGAACGAGCAGTACTTC
cdr3_aa: CASSLQGQGKNEQYF
v_call: TRBV12-3/TRBV12-4
j_call: TRBJ2-7
clone_size: many
d_call: TRBD1

cdr3_nt: TGTGCCAGCAGTCATAATAATGGGCAGGGTAATCAGCCCCAGCATTTT
cdr3_aa: CASSHNNGQGNQPQHF
v_call: TRBV12-3/TRBV12-4
j_call: TRBJ1-5
clone_size: many
d_call: -

cdr3_nt: TGTGCCAGCAGTTTAAGGGGGGCCTACAATGAGCAGTTCTTC
cdr3_aa: CASSLRGAYNEQFF
v_call: TRBV27
j_call: TRBJ2-1
clone_size: many
d_call: -

cdr3_nt: TGTGCCAGCAGTTCCCAACAAACAGACTCCGGGGAGCTGTTTTTT
cdr3_aa: CASSSQQTDSGELFF
v_call: TRBV27
j_call: TRBJ2-2
clone_size: many
d_call: -